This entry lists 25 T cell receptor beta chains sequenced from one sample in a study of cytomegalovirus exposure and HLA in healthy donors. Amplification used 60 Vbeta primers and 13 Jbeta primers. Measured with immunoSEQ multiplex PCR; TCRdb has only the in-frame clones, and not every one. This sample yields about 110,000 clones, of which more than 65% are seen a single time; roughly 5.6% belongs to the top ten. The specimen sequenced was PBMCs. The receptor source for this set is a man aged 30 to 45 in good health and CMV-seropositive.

For the CDR3, the DNA is TGTGCCAGCAGCCAAGAAAGTCTGCGAGGTTACGATAATTCACCCCTCCACTTT. Translating it yields CASSQESLRGYDNSPLHF. This chain connects TRBV4-2 to TRBJ1-6; D gene unclear. The CDR3 totals 18 residues. Germline V gives CDR1 LGHNA, CDR2 YNFKEQ. Trimming left V 0 bases short and J 5 bases short, with 17 bases between.

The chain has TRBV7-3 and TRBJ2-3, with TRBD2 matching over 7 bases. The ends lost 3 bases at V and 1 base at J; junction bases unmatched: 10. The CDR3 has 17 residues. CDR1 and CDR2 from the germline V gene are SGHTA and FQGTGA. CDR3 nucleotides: TGTGCCAGCAGCTTTTTTCCATCTAGCGGAGGCACAGATACGCAGTATTTT. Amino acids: CASSFFPSSGGTDTQYF.

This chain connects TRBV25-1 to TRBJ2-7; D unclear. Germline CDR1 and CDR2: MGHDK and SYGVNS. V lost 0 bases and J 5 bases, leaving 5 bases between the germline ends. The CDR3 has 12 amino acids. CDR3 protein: CASSEYRDEQYF. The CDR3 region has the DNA TGTGCCAGCAGTGAATACCGGGACGAGCAGTACTTC.

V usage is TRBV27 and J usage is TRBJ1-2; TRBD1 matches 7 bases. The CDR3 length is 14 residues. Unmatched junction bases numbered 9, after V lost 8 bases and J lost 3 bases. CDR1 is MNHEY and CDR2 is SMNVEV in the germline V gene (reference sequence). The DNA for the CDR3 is TGTGCCAGCCGCCAGTTAGGGGGCTACTATGGCTACACCTTC. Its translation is CASRQLGGYYGYTF.

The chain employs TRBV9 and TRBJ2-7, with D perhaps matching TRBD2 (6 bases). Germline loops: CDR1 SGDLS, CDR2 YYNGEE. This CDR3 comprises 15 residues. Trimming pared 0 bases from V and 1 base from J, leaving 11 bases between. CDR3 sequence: CASSVGGAGSYEQYF. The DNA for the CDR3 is TGTGCCAGCAGCGTAGGCGGGGCCGGGTCCTACGAGCAGTACTTC.

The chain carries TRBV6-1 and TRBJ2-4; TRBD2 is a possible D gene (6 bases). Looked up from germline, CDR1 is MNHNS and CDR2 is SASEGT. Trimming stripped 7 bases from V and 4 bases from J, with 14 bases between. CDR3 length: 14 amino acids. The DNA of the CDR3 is TGTGCCAGCAAGGAGGGGACTCTGAAAAACATTCAGTACTTC. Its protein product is CASKEGTLKNIQYF.

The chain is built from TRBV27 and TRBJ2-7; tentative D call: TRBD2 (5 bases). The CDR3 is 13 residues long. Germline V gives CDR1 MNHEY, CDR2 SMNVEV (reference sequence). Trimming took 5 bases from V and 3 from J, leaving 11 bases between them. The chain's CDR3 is CASSPTSHYEQYF. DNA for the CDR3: TGTGCCAGCAGTCCTACTAGTCACTACGAGCAGTACTTC.

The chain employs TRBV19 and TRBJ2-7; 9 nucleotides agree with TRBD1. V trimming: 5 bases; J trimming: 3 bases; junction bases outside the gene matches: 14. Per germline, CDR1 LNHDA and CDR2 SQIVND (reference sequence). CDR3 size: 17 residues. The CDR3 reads CASSSPPHGQGIYEQYF. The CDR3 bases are TGTGCCAGTAGTTCGCCACCCCACGGACAGGGGATCTACGAGCAGTACTTC. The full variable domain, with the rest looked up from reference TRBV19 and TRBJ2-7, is DGGITQSPKYLFRKEGQNVTLSCEQNLNHDAMYWYRQDPGQGLRLIYYSQIVNDFQKGDIAEGYSVSREKKESFPLTVTSAQKNPTAFYLCASSSPPHGQGIYEQYFGPGTRLTVT.

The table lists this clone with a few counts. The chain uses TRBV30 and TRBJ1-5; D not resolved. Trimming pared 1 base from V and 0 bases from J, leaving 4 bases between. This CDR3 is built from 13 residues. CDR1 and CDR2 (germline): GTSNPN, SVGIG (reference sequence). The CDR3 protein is CAWSASSNQPQHF. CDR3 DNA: TGTGCCTGGAGTGCTAGTAGCAATCAGCCCCAGCATTTT. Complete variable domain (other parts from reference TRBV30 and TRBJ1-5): SQTIHQWPATLVQPVGSPLSLECTVEGTSNPNLYWYRQAAGRGLQLLFYSVGIGQISSEVPQNLSASRPQDRQFILSSKKLLLSDSGFYLCAWSASSNQPQHFGDGTRLSIL.

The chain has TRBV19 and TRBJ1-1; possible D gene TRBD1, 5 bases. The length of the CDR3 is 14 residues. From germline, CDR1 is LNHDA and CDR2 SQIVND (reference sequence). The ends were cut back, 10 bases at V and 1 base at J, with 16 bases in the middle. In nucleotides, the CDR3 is TGTGCCACTACAAACCAGGGCGGGAACACTGAAGCTTTCTTT. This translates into CATTNQGGNTEAFF.

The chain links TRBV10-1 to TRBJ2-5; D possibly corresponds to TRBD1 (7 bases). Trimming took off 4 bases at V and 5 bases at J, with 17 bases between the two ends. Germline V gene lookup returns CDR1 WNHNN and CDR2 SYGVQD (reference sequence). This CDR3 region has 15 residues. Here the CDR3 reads CASSANLGGQETQYF. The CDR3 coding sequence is TGCGCCAGCAGTGCCAACCTGGGGGGACAGGAGACCCAGTACTTC.

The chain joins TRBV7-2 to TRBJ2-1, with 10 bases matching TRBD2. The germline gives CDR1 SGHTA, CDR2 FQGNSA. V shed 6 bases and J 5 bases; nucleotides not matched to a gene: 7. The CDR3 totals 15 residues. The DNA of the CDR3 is TGTGCCAGCAGACGCGGACTAGCGGCAAACAATGAGCAGTTCTTC. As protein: CASRRGLAANNEQFF. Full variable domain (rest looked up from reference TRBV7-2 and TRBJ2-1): GAGVSQSPSNKVTEKGKDVELRCDPISGHTALYWYRQSLGQGLEFLIYFQGNSAPDKSGLPSDRFSAERTGGSVSTLTIQRTQQEDSAVYLCASRRGLAANNEQFFGPGTRLTVL.

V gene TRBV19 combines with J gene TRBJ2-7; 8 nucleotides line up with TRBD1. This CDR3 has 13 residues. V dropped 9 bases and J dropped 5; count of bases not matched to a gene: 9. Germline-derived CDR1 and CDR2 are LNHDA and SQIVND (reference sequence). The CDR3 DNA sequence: TGTGCCAGCGCGACAGGGGAGAACCACGAGCAGTACTTC. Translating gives CASATGENHEQYF.

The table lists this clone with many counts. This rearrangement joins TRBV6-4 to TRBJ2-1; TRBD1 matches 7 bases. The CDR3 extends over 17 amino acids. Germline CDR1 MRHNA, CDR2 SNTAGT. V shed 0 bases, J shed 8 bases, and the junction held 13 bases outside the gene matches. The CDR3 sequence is CASSDSRYGEGGHEQFF. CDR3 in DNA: TGTGCCAGCAGTGACTCGAGATACGGGGAAGGGGGCCATGAGCAGTTCTTC.

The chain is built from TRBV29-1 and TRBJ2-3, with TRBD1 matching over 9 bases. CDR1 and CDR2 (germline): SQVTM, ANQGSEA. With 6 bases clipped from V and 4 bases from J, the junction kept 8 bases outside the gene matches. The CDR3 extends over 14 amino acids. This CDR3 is CSVVPGTGPDTQYF. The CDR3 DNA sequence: TGCAGCGTCGTACCTGGGACAGGGCCAGATACGCAGTATTTT.

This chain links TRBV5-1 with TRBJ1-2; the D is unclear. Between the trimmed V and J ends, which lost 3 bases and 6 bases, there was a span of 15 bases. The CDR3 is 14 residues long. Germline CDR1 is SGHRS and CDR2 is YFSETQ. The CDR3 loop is CASSYEAPADGYTF. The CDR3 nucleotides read TGCGCCAGCAGCTATGAGGCCCCGGCCGATGGCTACACCTTC. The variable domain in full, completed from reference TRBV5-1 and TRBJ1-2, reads KAGVTQTPRYLIKTRGQQVTLSCSPISGHRSVSWYQQTPGQGLQFLFEYFSETQRNKGNFPGRFSGRQFSNSRSEMNVSTLELGDSALYLCASSYEAPADGYTFGSGTRLTVV.

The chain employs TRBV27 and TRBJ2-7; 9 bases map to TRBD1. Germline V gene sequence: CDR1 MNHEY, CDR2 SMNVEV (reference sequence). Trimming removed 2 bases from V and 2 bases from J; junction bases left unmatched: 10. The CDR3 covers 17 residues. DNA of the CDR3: TGTGCCAGCAGTTTAGCACCCCCCGGGACAGGGACCTACGAGCAGTACTTC. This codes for CASSLAPPGTGTYEQYF.

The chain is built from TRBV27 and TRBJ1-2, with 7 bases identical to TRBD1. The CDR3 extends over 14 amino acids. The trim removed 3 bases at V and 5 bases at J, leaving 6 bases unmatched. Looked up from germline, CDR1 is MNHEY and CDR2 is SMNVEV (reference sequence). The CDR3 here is CASSLAGQNYGYTF. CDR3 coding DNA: TGTGCCAGCAGTTTGGCGGGACAGAATTATGGCTACACCTTC.

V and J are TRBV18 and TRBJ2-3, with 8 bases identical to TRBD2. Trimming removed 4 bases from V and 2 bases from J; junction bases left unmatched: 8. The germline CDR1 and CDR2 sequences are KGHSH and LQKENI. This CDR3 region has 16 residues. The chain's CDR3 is CASSRGAGAFTDTQYF. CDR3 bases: TGTGCCAGCTCACGTGGAGCGGGGGCCTTCACAGATACGCAGTATTTT.

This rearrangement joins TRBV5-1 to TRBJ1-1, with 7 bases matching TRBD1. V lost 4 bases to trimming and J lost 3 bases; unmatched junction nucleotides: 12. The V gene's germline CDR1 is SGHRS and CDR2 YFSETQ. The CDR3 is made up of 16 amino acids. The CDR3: CASSRHPGQSDTEAFF. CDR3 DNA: TGCGCCAGCAGCCGACACCCGGGACAGTCTGACACTGAAGCTTTCTTT.

The CDR3 bases are TGTGCCAGCAGTCCCTCTCTCGAGGGACCCCAGCATTTT. Translated, it gives CASSPSLEGPQHF. This rearrangement joins TRBV27 to TRBJ1-5, with unresolved D. V dropped 5 bases and J dropped 10 bases, with 15 bases sitting between them. CDR1 and CDR2 (germline): MNHEY, SMNVEV (reference sequence). The CDR3 sequence is 13 residues long.

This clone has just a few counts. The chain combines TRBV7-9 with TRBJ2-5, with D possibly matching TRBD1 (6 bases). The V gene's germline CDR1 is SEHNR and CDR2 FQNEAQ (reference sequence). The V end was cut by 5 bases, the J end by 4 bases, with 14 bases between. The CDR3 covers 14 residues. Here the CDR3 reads CASSMLQGRETQYF. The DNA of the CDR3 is TGTGCCAGCAGCATGTTACAGGGTAGAGAGACCCAGTACTTC. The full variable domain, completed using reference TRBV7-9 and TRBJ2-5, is DTGVSQNPRHKITKRGQNVTFRCDPISEHNRLYWYRQTLGQGPEFLTYFQNEAQLEKSRLLSDRFSAERPKGSFSTLEIQRTEQGDSAMYLCASSMLQGRETQYFGPGTRLLVL.

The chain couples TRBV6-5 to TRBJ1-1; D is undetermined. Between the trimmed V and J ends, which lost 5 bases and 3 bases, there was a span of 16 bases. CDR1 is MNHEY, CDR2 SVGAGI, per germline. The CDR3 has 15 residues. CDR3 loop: CASSTKQRVDTEAFF. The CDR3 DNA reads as TGTGCCAGCAGTACCAAACAGAGAGTGGACACTGAAGCTTTCTTT.

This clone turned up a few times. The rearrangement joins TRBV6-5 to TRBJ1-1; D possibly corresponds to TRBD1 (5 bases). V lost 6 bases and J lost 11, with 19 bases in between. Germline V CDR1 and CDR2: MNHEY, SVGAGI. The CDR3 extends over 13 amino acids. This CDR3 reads CASSSVGTLDAFF. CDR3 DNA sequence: TGTGCCAGCAGCTCTGTGGGGACTCTTGATGCTTTCTTT.

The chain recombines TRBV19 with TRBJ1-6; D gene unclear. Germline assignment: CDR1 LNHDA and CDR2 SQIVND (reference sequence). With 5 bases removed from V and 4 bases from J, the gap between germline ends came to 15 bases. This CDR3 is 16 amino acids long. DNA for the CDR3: TGTGCCAGTAGTCGTCGCAGCGAGAATTATAATTCACCCCTCCACTTT. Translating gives CASSRRSENYNSPLHF.